This TCR beta chain came from a study of cytomegalovirus exposure and HLA in healthy donors. A note on this clone: Its antigen is as yet unknown.

V was pared by 6 bases and J by 2 bases, with 9 bases of the junction left unmatched. The germline gives CDR1 MNHEY, CDR2 SMNVEV (reference sequence). The CDR3 spans 15 residues. The PCR ran on 60 Vbeta and 13 Jbeta primers. The table came from immunoSEQ multiplex PCR; TCRdb's copy has only in-frame clones and leaves some out. The repertoire holds more than 80,000 clones, with over 60% as singletons. Findings and limits, study-wide: Cytomegalovirus association was assigned to more than 150 TCR beta chains.

The V gene is TRBV27, the J gene TRBJ1-1, with 7 positions matching TRBD1. Sequencing was performed on PBMCs. The clonotype was recovered from a woman between 45 and 65 years old in good health and CMV-seropositive. The CDR3, as DNA: TGTGCCAGCAGAACCCCCCACAGGGGTAACACTGAAGCTTTCTTT. It encodes CASRTPHRGNTEAFF.